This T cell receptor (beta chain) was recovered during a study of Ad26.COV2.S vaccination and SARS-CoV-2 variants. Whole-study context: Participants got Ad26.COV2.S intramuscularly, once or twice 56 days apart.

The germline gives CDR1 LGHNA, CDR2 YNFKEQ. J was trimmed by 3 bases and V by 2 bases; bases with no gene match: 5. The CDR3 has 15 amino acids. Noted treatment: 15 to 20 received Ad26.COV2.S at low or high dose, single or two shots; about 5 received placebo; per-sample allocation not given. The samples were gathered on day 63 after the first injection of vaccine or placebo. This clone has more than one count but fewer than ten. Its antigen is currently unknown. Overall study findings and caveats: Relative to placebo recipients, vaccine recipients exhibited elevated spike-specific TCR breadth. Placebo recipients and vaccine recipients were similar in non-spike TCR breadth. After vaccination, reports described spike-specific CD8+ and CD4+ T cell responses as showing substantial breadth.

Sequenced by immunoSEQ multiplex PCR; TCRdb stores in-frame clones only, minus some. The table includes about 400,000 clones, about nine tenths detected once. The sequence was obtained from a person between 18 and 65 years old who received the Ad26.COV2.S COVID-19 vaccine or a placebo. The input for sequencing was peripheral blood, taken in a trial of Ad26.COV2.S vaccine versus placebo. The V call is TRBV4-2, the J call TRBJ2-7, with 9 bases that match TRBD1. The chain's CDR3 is CASSQFGTGFYEQYF. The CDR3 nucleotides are TGTGCCAGCAGCCAATTTGGGACAGGGTTCTACGAGCAGTACTTC.